This TCR beta chain was captured in a study of T cell repertoires in MIS-A myocarditis. Germline CDR1 and CDR2: MNHNS and SASEGT. The CDR3 consists of 13 residues. The V end lost 1 base, the J end lost 4 bases, and 8 bases lay between the germline ends. Data came from immunoSEQ multiplex PCR; TCRdb stores just in-frame clones and leaves some out. There are more than 9,000 clones in the sample; roughly 91% occur only once, and approximately 2% lies in the top ten. This TCR was recovered from a man younger than 30 with fulminant myocarditis from multisystem inflammatory syndrome in adults (MIS-A) after COVID-19. Sequences were obtained from thoracic lymph node tissue obtained at autopsy. This chain joins TRBV6-1 and TRBJ2-7, with D unresolved. The CDR3 is CASSEELAYEQYF. In DNA form, the CDR3 reads TGTGCCAGCAGTGAAGAATTGGCTTACGAGCAGTACTTC.